This T cell receptor (beta chain) was recovered during a study of T cell responses to AZD1222 COVID-19 vaccine. Assay used: immunoSEQ multiplex PCR; TCRdb lists only in-frame clones, some missing. The sample yields under 250,000 clones, roughly 91% seen once. The study, taken as a whole, reports: Females outnumbered males among donors, who were mostly white British; clonal diversity was possibly underestimated. Repertoires were obtained only post-peak T cell response. Baseline seropositivity characterized only six or seven AZD1222 recipients. Nearly half of the spike-specific TCRs reportedly recognize variant regions that carry no mutations.

This clone appeared once. The target antigen is unknown. The CDR3 covers 12 residues. V lost 6 bases to trimming and J lost 8 bases, with 13 bases between them. CDR1 and CDR2 (germline): LNHDA, SQIVND (reference sequence). The chain couples TRBV19 to TRBJ1-1; maybe TRBD1 (6 bases). The source is an adult in good health. The sequencing here drew on peripheral blood, taken on day 0 of MenACWY control vaccination. CDR3 bases: TGTGCCAGTAGCGCACAGGGTACCGAAGCTTTCTTT. Its protein product is CASSAQGTEAFF. The whole variable domain, remainder taken from reference TRBV19 and TRBJ1-1, is DGGITQSPKYLFRKEGQNVTLSCEQNLNHDAMYWYRQDPGQGLRLIYYSQIVNDFQKGDIAEGYSVSREKKESFPLTVTSAQKNPTAFYLCASSAQGTEAFFGQGTRLTVV.